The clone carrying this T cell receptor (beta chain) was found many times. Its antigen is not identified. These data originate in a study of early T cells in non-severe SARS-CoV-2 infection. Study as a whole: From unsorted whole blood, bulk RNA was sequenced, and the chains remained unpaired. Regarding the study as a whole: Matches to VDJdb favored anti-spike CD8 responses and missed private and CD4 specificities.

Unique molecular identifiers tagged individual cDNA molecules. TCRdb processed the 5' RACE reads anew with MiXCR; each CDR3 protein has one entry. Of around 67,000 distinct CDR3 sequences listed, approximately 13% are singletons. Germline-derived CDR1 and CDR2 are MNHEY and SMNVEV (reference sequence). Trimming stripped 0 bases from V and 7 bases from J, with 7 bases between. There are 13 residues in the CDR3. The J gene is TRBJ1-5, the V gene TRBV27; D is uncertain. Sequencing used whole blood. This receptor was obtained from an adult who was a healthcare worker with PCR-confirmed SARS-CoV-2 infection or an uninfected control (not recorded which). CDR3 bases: TGTGCCAGCAGTTTATCGCTCGGGCAGCCCCAGCATTTT. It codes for CASSLSLGQPQHF.